This T cell receptor (beta chain) was identified during a study of beta chain features in type 1 diabetes. Whole-study context: Patients did not differ from healthy donors in age, gender or cell yield. Across all samples, roughly 99 million sorted cells were examined. General study results and limits: Type 1 diabetes patients had moderately but significantly shorter TCRB CDR3s in all four CD4+ subsets.

CDR3 size: 16 residues. The germline V and J ends were trimmed by 1 base and 2 bases, with 14 bases remaining between them. The germline V gene encodes CDR1 SGHRS and CDR2 YFSETQ. This clone was found a few times. What it binds is unknown. TCRB transcripts that were expressed got sequenced, as all of the isolated RNA had been reverse transcribed. Repertoires were generated with immunoSEQ multiplex PCR, while TCRdb's copy carries only in-frame clones and drops some. The profile covers 150,000 to 180,000 clones, with around 8.5% appearing a single time and 0.65% taken by the ten largest. The authors obtained over 98% purity in all sorted populations.

The rearrangement links TRBV5-1 to TRBJ2-3, with D possibly matching TRBD2 (5 bases). The source of this sequence is a man younger than 35 in good health. The specimen was central memory CD4+ T cells from blood. The CDR3 region is CASSLSSVGLTDTQYF. The CDR3, as DNA: TGCGCCAGCAGCTTGAGTAGCGTCGGGCTCACAGATACGCAGTATTTT. The whole variable domain, remainder taken from reference TRBV5-1 and TRBJ2-3, is KAGVTQTPRYLIKTRGQQVTLSCSPISGHRSVSWYQQTPGQGLQFLFEYFSETQRNKGNFPGRFSGRQFSNSRSEMNVSTLELGDSALYLCASSLSSVGLTDTQYFGPGTRLTVL.